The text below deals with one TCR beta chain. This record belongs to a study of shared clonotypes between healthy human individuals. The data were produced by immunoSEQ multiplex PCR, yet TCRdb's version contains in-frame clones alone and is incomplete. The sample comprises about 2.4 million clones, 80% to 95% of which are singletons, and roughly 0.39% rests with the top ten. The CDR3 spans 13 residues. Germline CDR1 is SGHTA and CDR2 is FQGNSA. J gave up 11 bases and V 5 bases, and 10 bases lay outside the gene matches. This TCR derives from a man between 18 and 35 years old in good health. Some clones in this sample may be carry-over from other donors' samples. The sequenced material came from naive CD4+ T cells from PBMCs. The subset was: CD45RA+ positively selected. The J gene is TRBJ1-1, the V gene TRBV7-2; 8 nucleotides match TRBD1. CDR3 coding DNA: TGTGCCAGCAGCCCCGTGCAGGGGGCGATGGCTTTCTTT. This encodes CASSPVQGAMAFF.